This T cell receptor beta chain is drawn from a study of CD8 T cells in Susac syndrome. The CDR3 loop spans 16 amino acids. V was trimmed by 4 bases and J by 5 bases, leaving 21 bases between them. Germline CDR1 and CDR2: SGHRS and YFSETQ. Random hexamers were used to reverse transcribe 0.5 to 1 ug of RNA. In TCRdb, the immunoSEQ multiplex PCR reads were re-called with MiXCR into one record per CDR3 protein. In the table there are approximately 150,000 distinct CDR3 sequences, about 92% of which are singletons. The V call is TRBV5-1, the J call TRBJ1-2; D gene uncertain. Sequencing was carried out using CD4+ T cells from PBMCs. This TCR derives from a human donor in good health. CDR3 bases: TGCGCCAGCAGCCCGGAGCGTATGGCCTCTAGATATGGCTACACCTTC. Translating gives CASSPERMASRYGYTF. Looking up the rest from reference TRBV5-1 and TRBJ1-2 gives the full variable domain: KAGVTQTPRYLIKTRGQQVTLSCSPISGHRSVSWYQQTPGQGLQFLFEYFSETQRNKGNFPGRFSGRQFSNSRSEMNVSTLELGDSALYLCASSPERMASRYGYTFGSGTRLTVV.